This TCR beta chain was sequenced for a study of cytomegalovirus exposure and HLA in healthy donors. The overall study: There were 100 million to 130 million unique TCR beta sequences, drawn from 200 million or so T cells, in an earlier analysis. Broader study findings: In a later analysis, common viral pathogens appeared linked to several of the most significant clusters. Most TCR sequences were rare, but some public TCRs occurred in many donors.

As for this clone: Its cognate antigen is unknown.

Researchers ran the PCR with 60 Vbeta and 13 Jbeta primers. Assay used: immunoSEQ multiplex PCR; TCRdb lists only in-frame clones, some missing. This repertoire shows 80,000 to 95,000 clones, around nine tenths found once; its top ten account for roughly 9%. Germline V gene sequence: CDR1 SGHAT, CDR2 FQNNGV. The CDR3 contains 15 residues. J was trimmed by 4 bases and V by 0 bases; bases with no gene match: 1. Sample: PBMCs. The TCR originated in a man aged 25-40 years in good health and CMV-seropositive. J is TRBJ2-5 and V is TRBV11-2; 11 nucleotides align to TRBD2. This chain's CDR3 is CASSLELAGGETQYF. The CDR3 DNA reads as TGTGCCAGCAGCTTAGAGCTAGCGGGAGGAGAGACCCAGTACTTC.